The 27 T cell receptor beta chains below were found in one sample sequenced in a study of control samples from healthy donors and cancer patients. Repertoires were generated with immunoSEQ multiplex PCR, while TCRdb's copy carries only in-frame clones and drops some. The table for this sample gives fewer than 250,000 clones. Sequencing was carried out using blood. These receptors were collected from a woman in her twenties or thirties in good health.

This chain connects TRBV28 to TRBJ2-1, with TRBD2 as a possible D gene (6 bases). CDR3 length: 13 residues. Germline lookup yields CDR1 MDHEN and CDR2 SYDVKM. Trimming cost V 6 bases and J 7 bases, with 13 bases left between them. CDR3 region: CASRLLASNEQFF. In DNA, the CDR3 is TGTGCCAGCAGACTACTAGCTTCAAATGAGCAGTTCTTC.

V gene TRBV4-1 combines with J gene TRBJ1-2; 7 nucleotides line up with TRBD1. Trimming took 3 bases from V and 4 from J; bases not matched to a gene: 8. The V gene's germline CDR1 is MGHRA and CDR2 YSYEKL. CDR3 length: 15 amino acids. CDR3 protein: CASSQTGTPVYGYTF. The CDR3 coding sequence is TGCGCCAGCAGCCAGACAGGGACCCCTGTCTATGGCTACACCTTC.

The rearrangement joins TRBV14 to TRBJ1-5, with D possibly TRBD1 on 5 matching bases. V lost 8 bases to trimming and J lost 6 bases, with 17 bases between them. CDR3 size: 14 residues. In germline, CDR1 is SGHDN, CDR2 FVKESK. The CDR3 spells CASAVSTGGQPQHF. The CDR3 DNA reads TGTGCCAGCGCTGTGTCAACGGGGGGTCAGCCCCAGCATTTT.

The rearrangement joins TRBV7-6 to TRBJ1-1; no definite D call. V lost 6 bases to trimming and J lost 0 bases, with 14 bases between them. CDR3 length: 15 amino acids. CDR1 is SGHVS and CDR2 is FNYEAQ in the germline V gene. The DNA of the CDR3 is TGTGCCAGCAGACCCATCTCCGGAATGAACACTGAAGCTTTCTTT. This sequence encodes CASRPISGMNTEAFF.

This chain connects TRBV7-2 to TRBJ2-7; D call uncertain. Germline V gene lookup returns CDR1 SGHTA and CDR2 FQGNSA. Trimming took off 2 bases at V and 2 bases at J, with 7 bases between the two ends. The CDR3 has 13 residues. The CDR3 DNA is TGTGCCAGCAGCTTAATTCCAACCTACGAGCAGTACTTC. This sequence encodes CASSLIPTYEQYF.

The chain links TRBV5-8 to TRBJ1-5; D uncertain. The germline gives CDR1 SGHTS, CDR2 YDEGEE. The CDR3 covers 16 residues. V was shortened by 1 base and J by 0 bases, with 11 bases between the two germline ends. The CDR3, as DNA: TGTGCCAGCAGCTTGCAAGGGAGAGGTAGCAATCAGCCCCAGCATTTT. This gives the protein CASSLQGRGSNQPQHF.

The chain recombines TRBV4-1 with TRBJ2-7; 8 nucleotides agree with TRBD1. V shed 0 bases and J 2 bases; nucleotides not matched to a gene: 6. Germline assignment: CDR1 MGHRA and CDR2 YSYEKL. The CDR3 is 16 residues long. This CDR3 reads CASSQEGTGGTYEQYF. CDR3 nucleotides: TGCGCCAGCAGCCAAGAAGGGACAGGCGGAACCTACGAGCAGTACTTC.

The rearrangement uses TRBV6-6 and TRBJ2-3; D remains unclear. Trimming stripped 1 base from V and 4 bases from J, with 9 bases between. CDR3 length equals 14 residues. CDR1 is MNHNY, CDR2 SVGAGI, per germline (reference sequence). The CDR3, as DNA: TGTGCCAGCAGTTACTTTCAAAAACCAGATACGCAGTATTTT. It translates to CASSYFQKPDTQYF.

The J gene is TRBJ1-5, the V gene TRBV7-9; no firm D call. Trimming shortened V by 1 base and J by 3 bases, and 13 bases separated the two germline ends. Germline V gene sequence: CDR1 SEHNR, CDR2 FQNEAQ (reference sequence). The CDR3 is 16 residues long. The CDR3 sequence: CASSLDRNGPNQPQHF. CDR3 DNA: TGTGCCAGCAGCTTAGATAGGAACGGACCCAATCAGCCCCAGCATTTT.

The genes are TRBV5-1 and TRBJ1-4, with a weak D call TRBD1 (6 bases). V was cut by 1 base and J by 4 bases, with 11 bases left in between. Germline V gives CDR1 SGHRS, CDR2 YFSETQ. The CDR3 contains 15 residues. For the CDR3, the DNA is TGCGCCAGCAGCTTGATCAGGGGTGGTAATGAAAAACTGTTTTTT. This encodes CASSLIRGGNEKLFF.

The chain links TRBV10-2 to TRBJ1-4; TRBD1 matches 9 bases. V shed 0 bases, J shed 5 bases, and the junction held 1 base outside the gene matches. The germline gives CDR1 WSHSY, CDR2 SAAADI. The CDR3 sequence is 15 residues long. The CDR3 here is CASSESTGGNEKLFF. The CDR3 region has the DNA TGCGCCAGCAGTGAGTCAACAGGGGGCAATGAAAAACTGTTTTTT.

As DNA, the CDR3 is TGTGCCAGCAGGCCTACTAGCGGGGATAGGAATGAGCAGTTCTTC. Translating gives CASRPTSGDRNEQFF. The V and J genes are TRBV5-4 and TRBJ2-1, with TRBD2 identical over 10 bases. This CDR3 is 15 amino acids long. The V segment lost 5 bases and the J segment 7 bases; nucleotides outside the gene matches: 9. Germline CDR1 and CDR2: SGHNT and YYREEE (reference sequence).

The V and J genes are TRBV4-1 and TRBJ1-3; 9 bases line up with TRBD1. Germline CDR1 and CDR2: MGHRA and YSYEKL. V gave up 2 bases and J gave up 0 bases; unmatched junction bases: 14. This CDR3 region has 20 residues. This CDR3 reads CASSQYSGQGYIRSGNTIYF. The CDR3, as DNA: TGCGCCAGCAGCCAATACTCGGGACAGGGCTACATCCGCTCTGGAAACACCATATATTTT.

V usage is TRBV7-9 and J usage is TRBJ1-2; 11 bases agree with TRBD1. Trimming cost V 6 bases and J 4 bases; bases outside gene matches: 1. The CDR3 runs to 13 residues. In germline, CDR1 is SEHNR, CDR2 FQNEAQ (reference sequence). The CDR3 loop reads CASRDRGPYGYTF. Written as DNA, the CDR3 is TGTGCCAGCAGGGACAGGGGGCCCTATGGCTACACCTTC.

The gene calls are TRBV12-3 or TRBV12-4 and TRBJ1-4, with no clear D. The CDR3 loop spans 12 amino acids. Trimming cost V 2 bases and J 11 bases, with 9 bases left between them. The CDR3 protein is CASSLNPEKLFF. The CDR3 nucleotides read TGTGCCAGCAGTTTAAATCCGGAGAAACTGTTTTTT.

V gene TRBV4-2 combines with J gene TRBJ1-4; no reliable D call. This CDR3 contains 18 residues. Trimming shortened V by 3 bases and J by 0 bases, and 17 bases separated the two germline ends. In germline, CDR1 is LGHNA, CDR2 YNFKEQ. The CDR3 DNA follows: TGTGCCAGCAGCCAGGAGACTCACCTCGCCGCAACTAATGAAAAACTGTTTTTT. Amino acid sequence: CASSQETHLAATNEKLFF.

The V call is TRBV10-2, the J call TRBJ2-1; 8 nucleotides match TRBD2. The CDR3 has 14 amino acids. Per the germline V gene, CDR1 is WSHSY and CDR2 is SAAADI. J gave up 7 bases and V 6 bases, and 8 bases lay outside the gene matches. The CDR3 sequence: CASRPGTRLNEQFF. The DNA for the CDR3 is TGCGCCAGCAGGCCCGGGACTAGGTTAAATGAGCAGTTCTTC.

The rearrangement uses TRBV7-9 and TRBJ1-2, with D uncertain. The germline V and J ends were trimmed by 0 bases and 12 bases, with 11 bases remaining between them. CDR1 is SEHNR and CDR2 is FQNEAQ in the germline V gene (reference sequence). This CDR3 spans 12 amino acids. The CDR3 loop reads CASSLASLPDTF. The CDR3, as DNA: TGTGCCAGCAGCTTAGCTTCGCTCCCAGACACCTTC.

The rearrangement uses TRBV28 and TRBJ1-2, with no clear D. With 4 bases removed from V and 6 bases from J, the gap between germline ends came to 21 bases. Germline CDR1 reads MDHEN; CDR2 reads SYDVKM. This CDR3 contains 16 residues. CDR3 amino acids: CASSSTPPTATHGYTF. Here the CDR3 DNA reads TGTGCCAGCAGTTCGACCCCTCCGACGGCGACTCATGGCTACACCTTC.

The CDR3 DNA is TGTGCCAGCAGCTTAGCCTCAGGACAGGGTATTGGCTACACCTTC. Translating it yields CASSLASGQGIGYTF. The chain couples TRBV7-2 to TRBJ1-2; TRBD1 matches 8 bases. CDR1 is SGHTA, CDR2 FQGNSA, per germline. The CDR3 sequence is 15 residues long. The ends lost 0 bases at V and 7 bases at J; junction bases unmatched: 7.

The V call is TRBV7-2, the J call TRBJ2-5; 7 nucleotides line up with TRBD1. Germline V CDR1 and CDR2: SGHTA, FQGNSA. This CDR3 region has 15 residues. V gave up 6 bases and J gave up 5 bases; unmatched junction bases: 12. The CDR3 region has the DNA TGTGCCAGCAGTCGACAGGGCGCCGCTATGGAGACCCAGTACTTC. Translating gives CASSRQGAAMETQYF. Looking up the rest from reference TRBV7-2 and TRBJ2-5 gives the full variable domain: GAGVSQSPSNKVTEKGKDVELRCDPISGHTALYWYRQSLGQGLEFLIYFQGNSAPDKSGLPSDRFSAERTGGSVSTLTIQRTQQEDSAVYLCASSRQGAAMETQYFGPGTRLLVL.

The chain joins TRBV6-5 to TRBJ2-5; D possibly matches TRBD1 or TRBD2 (5 bases each). Germline CDR1 MNHEY, CDR2 SVGAGI. V lost 2 bases and J 9 bases, leaving 19 bases between the germline ends. This CDR3 contains 15 residues. The chain's CDR3 is CASSYQQRGDTAQYF. Written as DNA, the CDR3 is TGTGCCAGCAGTTACCAACAGCGAGGGGATACGGCCCAGTACTTC.

This CDR3 reads CASSSLQVHTQYF. For the CDR3, the DNA is TGTGCCAGCAGCTCCCTCCAGGTGCATACGCAGTATTTT. J is TRBJ2-3 and V is TRBV13; D uncertain. Germline assignment: CDR1 PRHDT and CDR2 FYEKMQ (reference sequence). Trimming cost V 4 bases and J 7 bases, with 12 bases left between them. CDR3 length: 13 residues.

In DNA form, the CDR3 reads TGTGCCAGCGCCCTTACATGGCATGAAAAACTGTTTTTT. It yields the protein CASALTWHEKLFF. The chain has TRBV7-6 and TRBJ1-4; D unclear. V shed 8 bases and J shed 6 bases, with 13 bases lying between them. The V gene's germline CDR1 is SGHVS and CDR2 FNYEAQ. CDR3 length: 13 residues.

The rearrangement links TRBV5-1 to TRBJ1-1; no firm D call. Trimming took off 4 bases at V and 1 base at J, with 11 bases between the two ends. Germline CDR1 SGHRS, CDR2 YFSETQ. CDR3 size: 14 residues. The CDR3, as DNA: TGCGCCAGCAGCCTTCGACCCCAGAACACTGAAGCTTTCTTT. It translates to CASSLRPQNTEAFF.

The V and J genes are TRBV28 and TRBJ1-2; 12 bases map to TRBD1. V lost 5 bases and J lost 7; bases outside the gene matches: 5. This CDR3 contains 14 residues. Germline CDR1 MDHEN, CDR2 SYDVKM. In DNA form, the CDR3 reads TGTGCCAGCAGTCCGGGACAGGGGGCGGGTGGCTACACCTTC. Translation gives CASSPGQGAGGYTF.

About this clone: Other DNA variants within this sample encode the same CDR3. The gene calls are TRBV7-2 and TRBJ1-1, with 7 bases matching TRBD1. This CDR3 contains 13 residues. Germline trimming cut 2 bases from V and 3 bases from J; bases unmatched to any gene: 0. In germline, CDR1 is SGHTA, CDR2 FQGNSA. CDR3 nucleotides: TGTGCCAGCAGCTTAACAGGGGACACTGAAGCTTTCTTT. Translating gives CASSLTGDTEAFF. The whole variable domain, filled in from reference TRBV7-2 and TRBJ1-1, reads GAGVSQSPSNKVTEKGKDVELRCDPISGHTALYWYRQSLGQGLEFLIYFQGNSAPDKSGLPSDRFSAERTGGSVSTLTIQRTQQEDSAVYLCASSLTGDTEAFFGQGTRLTVV.